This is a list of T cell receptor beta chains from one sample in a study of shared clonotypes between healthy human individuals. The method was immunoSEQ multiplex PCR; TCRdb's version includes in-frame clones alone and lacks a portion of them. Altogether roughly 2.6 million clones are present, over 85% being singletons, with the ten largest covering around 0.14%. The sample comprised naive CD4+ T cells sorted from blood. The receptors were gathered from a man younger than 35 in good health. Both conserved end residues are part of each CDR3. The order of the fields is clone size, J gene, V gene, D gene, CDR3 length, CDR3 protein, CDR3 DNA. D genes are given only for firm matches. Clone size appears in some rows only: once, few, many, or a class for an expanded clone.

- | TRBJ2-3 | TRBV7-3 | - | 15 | CASSLSISIADTQYF | TGTGCCAGCAGCCTGTCTATCTCAATCGCAGATACGCAGTATTTT
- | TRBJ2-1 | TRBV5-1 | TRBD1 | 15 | CASSLGGQRYNEQFF | TGCGCCAGCAGCTTGGGGGGACAGAGATACAATGAGCAGTTCTTC
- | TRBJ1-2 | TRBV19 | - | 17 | CASSIDIGPDINYGYTF | TGTGCCAGTAGTATAGATATCGGGCCAGACATTAACTATGGCTACACCTTC
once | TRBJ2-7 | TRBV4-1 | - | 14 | CASSHPLQGYEQYF | TGCGCCAGCAGCCACCCCCTGCAGGGCTACGAGCAGTACTTC
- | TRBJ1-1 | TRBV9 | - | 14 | CASSAYPANTEAFF | TGTGCCAGCAGCGCCTATCCAGCGAACACTGAAGCTTTCTTT
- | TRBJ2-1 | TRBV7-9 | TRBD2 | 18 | CASSLASSGLALPMEQFF | TGTGCCAGCAGCTTAGCGTCCTCAGGACTAGCCCTACCTATGGAGCAGTTCTTC
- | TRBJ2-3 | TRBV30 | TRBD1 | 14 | CAWGDRPDTDTQYF | TGTGCCTGGGGGGACAGGCCGGACACAGATACGCAGTATTTT
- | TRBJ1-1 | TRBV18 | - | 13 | CASSPLTDPRAFF | TGTGCCAGCTCACCTCTGACAGACCCCAGGGCTTTCTTT
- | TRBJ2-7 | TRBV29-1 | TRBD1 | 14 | CTKSGTGGGYEQYF | TGCACCAAATCGGGGACAGGGGGCGGCTACGAGCAGTACTTC
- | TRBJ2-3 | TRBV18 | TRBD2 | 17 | CASSPHELLAGADTQYF | TGTGCCAGCTCACCTCACGAATTGCTAGCGGGGGCAGATACGCAGTATTTT
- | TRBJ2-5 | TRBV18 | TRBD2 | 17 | CASSPRGSGRSSETQYF | TGTGCCAGCTCACCCCGCGGTAGCGGGAGGTCGTCAGAGACCCAGTACTTC
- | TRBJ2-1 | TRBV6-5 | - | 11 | CASSRGNEQFF | TGTGCCAGCTCACGGGGTAATGAGCAGTTCTTC
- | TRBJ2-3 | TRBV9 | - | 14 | CASSGRDRTDTQYF | TGTGCCAGCAGCGGACGGGACCGCACAGATACGCAGTATTTT
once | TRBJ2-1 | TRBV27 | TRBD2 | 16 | CASSFRLAGGPREQFF | TGTGCCAGCAGTTTCCGTCTAGCGGGAGGGCCTCGGGAGCAGTTCTTC
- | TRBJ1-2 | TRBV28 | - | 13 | CASSSTSNYGYTF | TGTGCCAGCAGTTCCACTTCTAACTATGGCTACACCTTC
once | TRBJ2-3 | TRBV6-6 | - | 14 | CASSGDLRLDTQYF | TGTGCCAGCAGTGGCGACCTTAGATTAGATACGCAGTATTTT
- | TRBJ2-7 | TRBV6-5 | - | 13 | CASSYSVPYEQYF | TGTGCCAGCAGTTACTCGGTTCCCTACGAGCAGTACTTC
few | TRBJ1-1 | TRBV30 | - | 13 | CAWSVYVGTEAFF | TGTGCCTGGAGTGTATATGTAGGCACTGAAGCTTTCTTT
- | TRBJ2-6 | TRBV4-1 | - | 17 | CASSQSQTVSGANVLTF | TGCGCCAGCAGCCAATCACAAACAGTGAGCGGGGCCAACGTCCTGACTTTC
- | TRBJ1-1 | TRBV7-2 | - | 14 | CASSSRRVDTEAFF | TGTGCCAGCAGCTCCCGGCGGGTGGACACTGAAGCTTTCTTT
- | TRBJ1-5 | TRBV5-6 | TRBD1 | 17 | CASSSLGTGGANQPQHF | TGTGCCAGCAGCTCCCTAGGGACAGGGGGCGCAAACCAGCCCCAGCATTTT
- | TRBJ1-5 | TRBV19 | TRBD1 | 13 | CASARQGFQPQHF | TGTGCCAGTGCCAGACAGGGTTTTCAGCCCCAGCATTTT
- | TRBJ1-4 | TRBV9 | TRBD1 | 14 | CASSPGTGEEKLFF | TGTGCCAGCAGTCCCGGGACAGGGGAAGAAAAACTGTTTTTT
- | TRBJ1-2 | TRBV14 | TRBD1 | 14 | CASSQGQGPDGYTF | TGTGCCAGCAGCCAAGGACAGGGGCCGGATGGCTACACCTTC
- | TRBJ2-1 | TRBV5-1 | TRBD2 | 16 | CASSLVASGAYNEQFF | TGCGCCAGCAGCTTGGTGGCTAGCGGAGCGTACAATGAGCAGTTCTTC
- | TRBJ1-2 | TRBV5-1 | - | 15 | CASSLSPRTNYGYTF | TGCGCCAGCAGCTTAAGTCCTCGGACTAACTATGGCTACACCTTC
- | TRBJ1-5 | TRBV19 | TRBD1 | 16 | CASSISGDRGRQPQHF | TGTGCCAGTAGTATATCGGGAGACAGGGGGAGACAGCCCCAGCATTTT
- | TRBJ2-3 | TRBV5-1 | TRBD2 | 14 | CASSLSGGADTQYF | TGCGCCAGCAGCTTAAGCGGGGGCGCAGATACGCAGTATTTT
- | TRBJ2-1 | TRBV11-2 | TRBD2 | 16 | CASSSPPSGSYNEQFF | TGTGCCAGCAGCTCCCCCCCTAGCGGGTCCTACAATGAGCAGTTCTTC
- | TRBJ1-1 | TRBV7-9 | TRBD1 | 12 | CASSGAGGEAFF | TGTGCCAGCAGCGGTGCAGGGGGTGAAGCTTTCTTT
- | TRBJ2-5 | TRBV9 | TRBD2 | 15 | CASSVVGSGVDTQYF | TGTGCCAGCAGCGTAGTGGGTAGCGGGGTAGATACCCAGTACTTC
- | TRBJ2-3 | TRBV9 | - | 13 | CASSVVSTDTQYF | TGTGCCAGCAGCGTAGTAAGTACAGATACGCAGTATTTT
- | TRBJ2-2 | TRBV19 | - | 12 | CASSTDTGELFF | TGTGCCAGTAGTACGGACACCGGGGAGCTGTTTTTT
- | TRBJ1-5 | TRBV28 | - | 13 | CASSFRGDQPQHF | TGTGCCAGCAGTTTCCGAGGGGACCAGCCCCAGCATTTT
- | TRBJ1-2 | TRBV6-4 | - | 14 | CASKTEPSGKGYTF | TGTGCCAGCAAGACAGAACCTTCGGGGAAGGGCTACACCTTC
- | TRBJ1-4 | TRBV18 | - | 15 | CASSPTVSTNEKLFF | TGTGCCAGCTCACCCACAGTGTCAACTAATGAAAAACTGTTTTTT
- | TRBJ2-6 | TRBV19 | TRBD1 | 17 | CASTSSGTGTGANVLTF | TGTGCCAGTACCTCCTCTGGGACAGGGACTGGGGCCAACGTCCTGACTTTC
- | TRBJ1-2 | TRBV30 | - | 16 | CAWSVLGAQALGGYTF | TGTGCCTGGAGTGTACTAGGAGCTCAAGCCCTAGGCGGCTACACCTTC
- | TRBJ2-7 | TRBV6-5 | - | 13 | CASSRTGSGEQYF | TGTGCCAGCAGTCGAACAGGGTCGGGGGAGCAGTACTTC
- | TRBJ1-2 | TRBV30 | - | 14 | CAWSPSPLGYGYTF | TGTGCCTGGAGTCCCTCGCCTCTCGGTTATGGCTACACCTTC
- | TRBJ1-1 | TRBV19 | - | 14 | CASSLFGVNTEAFF | TGTGCCAGTAGTCTATTTGGGGTAAACACTGAAGCTTTCTTT
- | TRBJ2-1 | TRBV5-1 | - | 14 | CASSLGSAGDEQFF | TGCGCCAGCAGCTTGGGAAGCGCGGGCGATGAGCAGTTCTTC
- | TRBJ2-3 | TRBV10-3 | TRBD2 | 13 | CAIYGGGTDTQYF | TGTGCCATCTACGGGGGGGGGACAGATACGCAGTATTTT
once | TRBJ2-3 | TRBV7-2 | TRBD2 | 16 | CASSAAGTSVTDTQYF | TGTGCCAGCAGCGCCGCCGGGACTAGCGTCACAGATACGCAGTATTTT
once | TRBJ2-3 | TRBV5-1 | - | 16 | CASSRGIGQPPDTQYF | TGCGCCAGCAGCCGGGGCATTGGACAACCACCAGATACGCAGTATTTT
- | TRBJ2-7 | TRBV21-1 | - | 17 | CASSKVGGRSRLDEQYF | TGTGCCAGCAGCAAAGTTGGGGGTAGGAGTCGCTTGGACGAGCAGTACTTC
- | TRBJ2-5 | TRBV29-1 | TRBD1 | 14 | CSVTRQGLQETQYF | TGCAGCGTAACCAGACAGGGTCTACAAGAGACCCAGTACTTC
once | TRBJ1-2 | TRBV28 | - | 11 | CASSFRTGYTF | TGTGCCAGCAGTTTTAGGACTGGCTACACCTTC
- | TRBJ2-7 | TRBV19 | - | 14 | CASSMVGAAYEQYF | TGTGCCAGTAGTATGGTGGGGGCGGCCTACGAGCAGTACTTC
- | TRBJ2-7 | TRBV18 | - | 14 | CASSPRPGFHEQYF | TGTGCCAGCTCACCAAGACCAGGGTTCCACGAGCAGTACTTC
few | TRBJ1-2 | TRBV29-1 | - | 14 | CSVEYVGAGYGYTF | TGCAGCGTTGAGTACGTGGGGGCAGGCTATGGCTACACCTTC
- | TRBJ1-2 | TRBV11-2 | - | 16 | CASSSLRGRGFYGYTF | TGTGCCAGCAGCTCCCTCCGGGGAAGGGGGTTCTATGGCTACACCTTC
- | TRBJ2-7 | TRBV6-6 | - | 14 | CASSYLPPGYEQYF | TGTGCCAGCAGTTACTTACCTCCGGGCTACGAGCAGTACTTC
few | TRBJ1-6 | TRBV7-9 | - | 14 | CASRPGENNSPLHF | TGTGCCAGCAGGCCCGGGGAGAATAATTCACCCCTCCACTTT
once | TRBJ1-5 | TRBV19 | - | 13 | CASSVSEDQPQHF | TGTGCCAGTAGTGTCTCAGAAGATCAGCCCCAGCATTTT
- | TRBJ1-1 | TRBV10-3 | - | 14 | CAIRRDGGVTEAFF | TGTGCCATCAGGAGGGACGGGGGCGTTACTGAAGCTTTCTTT
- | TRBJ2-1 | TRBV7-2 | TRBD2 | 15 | CASSLGVSGRDEQFF | TGTGCCAGCAGCTTAGGGGTTAGCGGGAGGGATGAGCAGTTCTTC
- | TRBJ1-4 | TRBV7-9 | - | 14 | CASSPMGRNEKLFF | TGTGCCAGCAGCCCAATGGGGCGGAATGAAAAACTGTTTTTT
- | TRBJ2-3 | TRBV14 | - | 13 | CASSPDEAGTQYF | TGTGCCAGCAGCCCCGACGAGGCGGGTACGCAGTATTTT